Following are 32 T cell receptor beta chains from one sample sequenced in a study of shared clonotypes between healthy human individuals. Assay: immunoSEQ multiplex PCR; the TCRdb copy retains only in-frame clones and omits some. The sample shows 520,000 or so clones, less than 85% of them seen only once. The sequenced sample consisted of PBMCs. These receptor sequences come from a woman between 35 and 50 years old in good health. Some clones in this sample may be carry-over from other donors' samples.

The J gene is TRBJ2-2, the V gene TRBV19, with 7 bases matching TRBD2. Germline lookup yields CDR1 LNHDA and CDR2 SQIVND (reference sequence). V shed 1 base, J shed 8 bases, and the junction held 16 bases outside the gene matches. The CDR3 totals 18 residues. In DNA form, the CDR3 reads TGTGCCAGTAGTATAGCCCTCCCGGGAGTAGCGGGTGGAGGGGAGCTGTTTTTT. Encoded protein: CASSIALPGVAGGGELFF. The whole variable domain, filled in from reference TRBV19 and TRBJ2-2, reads DGGITQSPKYLFRKEGQNVTLSCEQNLNHDAMYWYRQDPGQGLRLIYYSQIVNDFQKGDIAEGYSVSREKKESFPLTVTSAQKNPTAFYLCASSIALPGVAGGGELFFGEGSRLTVL.

The CDR3 protein is CSVDRRTGIGINEQFF. The CDR3 DNA reads as TGCAGCGTTGATAGGAGGACAGGTATTGGGATCAATGAGCAGTTCTTC. V gene TRBV29-1 combines with J gene TRBJ2-1; 7 bases align to TRBD1. Trimming removed 3 bases from V and 6 bases from J; junction bases left unmatched: 14. Germline V gene data show CDR1 as SQVTM and CDR2 as ANQGSEA. The CDR3 has 16 amino acids.

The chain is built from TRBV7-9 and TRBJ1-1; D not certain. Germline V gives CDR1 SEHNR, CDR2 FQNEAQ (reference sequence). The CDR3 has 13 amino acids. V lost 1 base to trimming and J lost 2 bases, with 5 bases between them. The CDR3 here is CASSLVTNTEAFF. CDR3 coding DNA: TGTGCCAGCAGCTTAGTGACCAACACTGAAGCTTTCTTT.

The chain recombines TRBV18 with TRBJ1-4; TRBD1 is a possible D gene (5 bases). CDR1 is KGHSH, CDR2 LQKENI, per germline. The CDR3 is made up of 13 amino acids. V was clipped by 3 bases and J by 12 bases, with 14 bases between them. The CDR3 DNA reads TGTGCCAGCTCACCGGGGACGGCCTTCCAACTGTTTTTT. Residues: CASSPGTAFQLFF.

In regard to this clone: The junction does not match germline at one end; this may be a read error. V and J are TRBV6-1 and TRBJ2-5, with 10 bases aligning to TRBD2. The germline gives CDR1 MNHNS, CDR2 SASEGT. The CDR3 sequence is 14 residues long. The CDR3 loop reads CATTAGGPWETLYF. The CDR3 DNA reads TGTGCCACTACAGCGGGAGGGCCATGGGAGACCCTGTACTTC.

The CDR3 DNA is TGTGCCACCAGTCCCCAGGGGGGGAGCTATGGCTACACCTTC. It specifies CATSPQGGSYGYTF. V is TRBV15 and J is TRBJ1-2, with TRBD1 identical over 7 bases. Germline CDR1 LNHNV, CDR2 YYDKDF (reference sequence). This CDR3 spans 14 amino acids. V shed 6 bases, J shed 4 bases, and the junction held 8 bases outside the gene matches.

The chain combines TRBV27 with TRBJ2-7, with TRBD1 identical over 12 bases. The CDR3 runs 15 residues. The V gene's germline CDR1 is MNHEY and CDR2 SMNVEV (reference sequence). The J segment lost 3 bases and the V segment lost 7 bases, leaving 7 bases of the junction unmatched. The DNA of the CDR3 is TGTGCCAGCACACGGGGACAGGGGGCTCTCTACGAGCAGTACTTC. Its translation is CASTRGQGALYEQYF.

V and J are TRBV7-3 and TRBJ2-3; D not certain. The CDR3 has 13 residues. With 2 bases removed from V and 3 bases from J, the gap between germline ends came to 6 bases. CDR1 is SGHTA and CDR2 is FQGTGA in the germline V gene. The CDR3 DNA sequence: TGTGCCAGCAGCTTACCCGGTACAGATACGCAGTATTTT. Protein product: CASSLPGTDTQYF.

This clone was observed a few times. The CDR3, as DNA: TGTGCCAGCAGTTTAGCGGGAACACAAGAGACCCAGTACTTC. This sequence encodes CASSLAGTQETQYF. The chain has TRBV2 and TRBJ2-5; 8 nucleotides align to TRBD2. V shed 5 bases and J 2 bases; nucleotides not matched to a gene: 4. Germline CDR1 SNHLY, CDR2 FYNNEI. This CDR3 spans 14 amino acids. The whole variable domain, remainder taken from reference TRBV2 and TRBJ2-5, is EPEVTQTPSHQVTQMGQEVILRCVPISNHLYFYWYRQILGQKVEFLVSFYNNEISEKSEIFDDQFSVERPDGSNFTLKIRSTKLEDSAMYFCASSLAGTQETQYFGPGTRLLVL.

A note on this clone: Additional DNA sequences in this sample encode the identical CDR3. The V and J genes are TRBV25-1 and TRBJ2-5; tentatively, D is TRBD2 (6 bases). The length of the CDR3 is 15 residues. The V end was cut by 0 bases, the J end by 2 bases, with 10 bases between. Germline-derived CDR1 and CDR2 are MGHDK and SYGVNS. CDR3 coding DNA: TGTGCCAGCAGTGAATATGGGGGGAGGCAAGAGACCCAGTACTTC. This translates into CASSEYGGRQETQYF.

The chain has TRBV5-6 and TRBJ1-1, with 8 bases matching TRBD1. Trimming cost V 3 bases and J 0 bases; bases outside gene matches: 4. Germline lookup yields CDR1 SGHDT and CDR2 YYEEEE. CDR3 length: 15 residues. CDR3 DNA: TGTGCCAGCAGCTCCGGGACAGGACTGAACACTGAAGCTTTCTTT. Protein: CASSSGTGLNTEAFF.

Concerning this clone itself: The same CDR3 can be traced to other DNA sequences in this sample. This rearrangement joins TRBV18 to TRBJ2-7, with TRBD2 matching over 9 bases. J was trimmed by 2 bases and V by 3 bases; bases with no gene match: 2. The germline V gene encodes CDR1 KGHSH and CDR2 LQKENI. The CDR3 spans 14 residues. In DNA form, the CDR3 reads TGTGCCAGCTCACCCTCTAGCGGGGCCTACGAGCAGTACTTC. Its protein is CASSPSSGAYEQYF. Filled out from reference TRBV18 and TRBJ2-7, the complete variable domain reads NAGVMQNPRHLVRRRGQEARLRCSPMKGHSHVYWYRQLPEEGLKFMVYLQKENIIDESGMPKERFSAEFPKEGPSILRIQQVVRGDSAAYFCASSPSSGAYEQYFGPGTRLTVT.

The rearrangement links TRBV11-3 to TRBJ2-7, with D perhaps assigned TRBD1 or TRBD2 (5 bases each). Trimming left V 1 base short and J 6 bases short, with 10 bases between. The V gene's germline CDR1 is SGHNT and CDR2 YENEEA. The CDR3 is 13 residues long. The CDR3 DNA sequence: TGTGCCAGCAGCTTAGTGGCTGGGGGCGAGCAGTACTTC. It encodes CASSLVAGGEQYF.

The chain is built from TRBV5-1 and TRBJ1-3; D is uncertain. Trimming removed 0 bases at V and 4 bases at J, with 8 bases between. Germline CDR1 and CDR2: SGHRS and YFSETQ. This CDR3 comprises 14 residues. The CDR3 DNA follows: TGCGCCAGCAGCTTGGGGATAGCGGGAAACACCATATATTTT. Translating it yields CASSLGIAGNTIYF.

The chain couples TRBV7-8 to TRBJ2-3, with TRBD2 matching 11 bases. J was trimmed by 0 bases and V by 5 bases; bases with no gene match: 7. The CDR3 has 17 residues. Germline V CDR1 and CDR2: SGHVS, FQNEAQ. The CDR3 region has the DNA TGTGCCAGCAGCCTCGGGACTAGCGGACTAAGCACAGATACGCAGTATTTT. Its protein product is CASSLGTSGLSTDTQYF.

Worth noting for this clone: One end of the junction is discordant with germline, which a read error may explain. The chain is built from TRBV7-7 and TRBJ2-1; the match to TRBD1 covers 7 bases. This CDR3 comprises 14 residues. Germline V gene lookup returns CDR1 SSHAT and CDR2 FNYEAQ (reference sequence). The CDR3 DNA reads TGTGCTAGCAGCCCCGGGACAGCCGGCAATGAGCAGTTCTTC. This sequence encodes CASSPGTAGNEQFF.

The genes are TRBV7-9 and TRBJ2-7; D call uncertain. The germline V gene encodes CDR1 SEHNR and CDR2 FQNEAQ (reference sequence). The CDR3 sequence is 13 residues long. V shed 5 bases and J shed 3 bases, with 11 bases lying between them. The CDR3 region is CASSLDAFYEQYF. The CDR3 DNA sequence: TGTGCCAGCAGCCTCGACGCTTTCTACGAGCAGTACTTC.

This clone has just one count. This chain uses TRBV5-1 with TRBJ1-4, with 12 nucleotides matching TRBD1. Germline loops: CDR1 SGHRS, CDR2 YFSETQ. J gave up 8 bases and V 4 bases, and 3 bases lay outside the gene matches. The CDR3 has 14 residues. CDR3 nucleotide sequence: TGCGCCAGCAGCGGCGGGACAGGGGGCGAAAAACTGTTTTTT. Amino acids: CASSGGTGGEKLFF.

CDR3 region: CASSVGPPNTGELFF. CDR3 sequence (DNA): TGCGCCAGCAGCGTAGGACCCCCGAACACCGGGGAGCTGTTTTTT. The chain is built from TRBV5-1 and TRBJ2-2; no definite D call. Trimming cost V 4 bases and J 0 bases, with 10 bases left between them. Germline CDR1 reads SGHRS; CDR2 reads YFSETQ. There are 15 residues in the CDR3.

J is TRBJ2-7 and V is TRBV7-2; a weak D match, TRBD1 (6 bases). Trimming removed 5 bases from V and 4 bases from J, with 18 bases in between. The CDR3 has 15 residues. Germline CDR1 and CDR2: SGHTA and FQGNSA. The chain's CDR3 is CASSPGQLSNYEQYF. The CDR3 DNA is TGTGCCAGCAGCCCAGGACAGCTATCGAATTACGAGCAGTACTTC.

CDR3 bases: TGTGCCAGCAGTGGCGGCGGGACAGCCTACAATGAGCAGTTCTTC. As protein: CASSGGGTAYNEQFF. The chain has TRBV6-1 and TRBJ2-1; a possible D gene is TRBD1 (7 bases). CDR1 is MNHNS, CDR2 SASEGT, per germline. The CDR3 is 15 residues long. V lost 4 bases to trimming and J lost 2 bases, with 12 bases between them.

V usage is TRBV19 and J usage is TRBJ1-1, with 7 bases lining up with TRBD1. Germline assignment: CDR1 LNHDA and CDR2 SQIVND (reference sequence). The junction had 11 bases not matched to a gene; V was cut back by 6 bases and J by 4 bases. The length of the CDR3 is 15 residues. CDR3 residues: CASRWRGQVGTEAFF. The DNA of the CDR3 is TGTGCCAGTAGATGGAGGGGGCAAGTAGGCACTGAAGCTTTCTTT.

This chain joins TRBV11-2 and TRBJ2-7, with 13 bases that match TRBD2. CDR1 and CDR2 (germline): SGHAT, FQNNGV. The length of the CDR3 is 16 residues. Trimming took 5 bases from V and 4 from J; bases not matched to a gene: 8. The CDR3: CASSLRLAGGYYEQYF. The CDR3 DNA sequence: TGTGCCAGCAGCCTAAGACTAGCGGGAGGCTATTACGAGCAGTACTTC.

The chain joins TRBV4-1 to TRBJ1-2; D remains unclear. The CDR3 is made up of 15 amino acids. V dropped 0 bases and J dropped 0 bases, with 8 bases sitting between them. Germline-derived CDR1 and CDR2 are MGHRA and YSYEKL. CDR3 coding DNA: TGCGCCAGCAGCCAAGAGGAACTTACTAACTATGGCTACACCTTC. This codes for CASSQEELTNYGYTF.

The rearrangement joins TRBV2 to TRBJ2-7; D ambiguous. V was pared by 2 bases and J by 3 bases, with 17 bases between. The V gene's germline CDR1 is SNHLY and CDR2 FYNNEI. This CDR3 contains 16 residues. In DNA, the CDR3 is TGTGCCAGCAGTGAATACGATCTGAGATTAAGCTACGAGCAGTACTTC. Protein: CASSEYDLRLSYEQYF.

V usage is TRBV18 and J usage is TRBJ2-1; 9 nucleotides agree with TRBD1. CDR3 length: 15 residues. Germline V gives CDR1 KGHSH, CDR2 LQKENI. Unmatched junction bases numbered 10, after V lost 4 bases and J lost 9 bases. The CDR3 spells CASSQDRGDVSEQFF. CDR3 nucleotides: TGTGCCAGCTCACAGGACAGGGGTGACGTGAGTGAGCAGTTCTTC.

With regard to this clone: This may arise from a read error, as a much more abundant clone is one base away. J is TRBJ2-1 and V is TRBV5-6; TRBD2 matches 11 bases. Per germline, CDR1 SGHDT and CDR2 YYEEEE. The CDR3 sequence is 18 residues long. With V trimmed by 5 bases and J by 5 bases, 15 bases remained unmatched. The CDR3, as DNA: TGTGCCAGCAGACGTAGCGGGAGGGATTACTATTCCCACAATGAGCAGTTCTTC. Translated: CASRRSGRDYYSHNEQFF.

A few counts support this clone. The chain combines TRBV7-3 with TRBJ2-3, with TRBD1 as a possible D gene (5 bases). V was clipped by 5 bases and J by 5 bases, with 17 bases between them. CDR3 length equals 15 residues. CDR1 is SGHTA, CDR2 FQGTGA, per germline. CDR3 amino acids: CASSPGAEWGDTQYF. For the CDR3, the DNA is TGTGCCAGCAGCCCTGGGGCCGAATGGGGAGATACGCAGTATTTT.

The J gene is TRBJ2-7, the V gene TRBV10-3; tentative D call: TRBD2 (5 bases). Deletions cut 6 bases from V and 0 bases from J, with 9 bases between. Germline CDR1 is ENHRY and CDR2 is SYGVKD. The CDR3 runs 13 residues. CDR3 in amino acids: CAISGESSYEQYF. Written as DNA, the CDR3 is TGTGCCATCAGCGGGGAGAGCTCCTACGAGCAGTACTTC.

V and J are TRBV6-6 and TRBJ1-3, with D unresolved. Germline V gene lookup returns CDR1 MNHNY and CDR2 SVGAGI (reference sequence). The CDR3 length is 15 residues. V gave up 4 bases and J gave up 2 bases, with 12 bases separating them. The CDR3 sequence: CASSSSRLTGNTIYF. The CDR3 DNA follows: TGTGCCAGCAGTTCCTCCCGGCTAACTGGAAACACCATATATTTT.

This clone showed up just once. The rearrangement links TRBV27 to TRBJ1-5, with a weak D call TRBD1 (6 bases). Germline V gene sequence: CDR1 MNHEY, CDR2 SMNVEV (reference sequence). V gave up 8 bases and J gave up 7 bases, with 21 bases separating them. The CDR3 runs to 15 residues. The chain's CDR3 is CASGPRGGADQPQHF. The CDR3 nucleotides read TGTGCCAGCGGCCCCCGAGGGGGGGCGGACCAGCCCCAGCATTTT.

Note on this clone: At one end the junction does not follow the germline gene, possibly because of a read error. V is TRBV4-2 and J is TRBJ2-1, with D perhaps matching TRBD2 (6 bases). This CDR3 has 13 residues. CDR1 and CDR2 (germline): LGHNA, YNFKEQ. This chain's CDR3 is CASSQDLRLEGIF. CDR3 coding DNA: TGTGCCAGCAGCCAAGATTTGCGACTAGAGGGAATCTTC.